The source of this TCR beta chain is a study of identical twins. TCRdb called the 5' RACE reads again in MiXCR, with one record for every CDR3 protein. The top ten hold 0.48% of the sample, which has approximately 530,000 distinct CDR3 sequences, 20% to 25% seen once. V gave up 0 bases and J gave up 5 bases, with 8 bases separating them. CDR1 is MGHRA and CDR2 is YSYEKL in the germline V gene. The CDR3 loop spans 14 amino acids. This clonotype was counted at least ten times. Another study also made use of these data, one on yellow fever vaccine responses in identical twins.

The source of this sequence is a woman between 18 and 29 years old in good health. The source material was CD4+ T cells sorted from blood. This chain joins TRBV4-1 and TRBJ2-4; either TRBD1 or TRBD2 may fit D (5 bases each). CDR3 sequence: CASSQEGTQNIQYF. The CDR3 nucleotides are TGCGCCAGCAGCCAAGAGGGGACCCAAAACATTCAGTACTTC.